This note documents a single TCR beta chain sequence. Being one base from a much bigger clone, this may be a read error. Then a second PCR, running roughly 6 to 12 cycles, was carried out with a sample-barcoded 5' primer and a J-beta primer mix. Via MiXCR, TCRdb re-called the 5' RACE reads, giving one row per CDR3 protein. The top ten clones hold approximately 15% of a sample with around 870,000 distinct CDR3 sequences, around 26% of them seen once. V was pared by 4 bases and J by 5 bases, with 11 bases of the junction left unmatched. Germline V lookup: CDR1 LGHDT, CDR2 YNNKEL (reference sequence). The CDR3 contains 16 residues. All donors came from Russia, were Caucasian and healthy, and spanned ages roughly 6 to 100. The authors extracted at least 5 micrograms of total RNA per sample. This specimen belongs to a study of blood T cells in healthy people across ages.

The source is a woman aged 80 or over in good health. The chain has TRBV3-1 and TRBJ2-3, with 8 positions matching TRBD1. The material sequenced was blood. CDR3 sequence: CASSRPLTGGLDTQYF. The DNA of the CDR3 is TGTGCCAGCAGCCGACCTTTAACAGGGGGACTAGATACGCAGTATTTT.